Listed below are T cell receptor beta chains from one sample, sequenced in a study of siplizumab effects on memory and regulatory T cells. Sequencing used immunoSEQ multiplex PCR; TCRdb keeps in-frame clones, though not all of them. The sample has roughly 100,000 clones, about nine tenths seen once. The sequenced material came from non-Treg CD4+ T cells sorted from blood. Source of these receptors: a human donor in good health. CDR3s include the opening cysteine and the closing phenylalanine or tryptophan. D genes are given only for firm matches. Expanded clones get a size class; other rows say once, few or many, or leave the size out.

d_call: .; j_call: TRBJ1-1; v_call: TRBV6-5; clone_size: .; cdr3_aa: CASKQGENTEAFF; cdr3_nt: TGTGCCAGCAAACAGGGAGAGAACACTGAAGCTTTCTTT
d_call: .; j_call: TRBJ2-5; v_call: TRBV5-6; clone_size: .; cdr3_aa: CASSLDGSQETQYF; cdr3_nt: TGTGCCAGCAGCTTGGACGGCAGCCAAGAGACCCAGTACTTC
d_call: TRBD2; j_call: TRBJ2-1; v_call: TRBV29-1; clone_size: .; cdr3_aa: CSGTGTSGHFQFF; cdr3_nt: TGCAGCGGAACCGGGACTAGCGGGCATTTTCAGTTCTTC
d_call: TRBD1; j_call: TRBJ1-1; v_call: TRBV5-4; clone_size: .; cdr3_aa: CARGQGNTEAFF; cdr3_nt: TGTGCCAGGGGACAGGGGAACACTGAAGCTTTCTTT
d_call: .; j_call: TRBJ1-1; v_call: TRBV7-3; clone_size: .; cdr3_aa: CASSSDSYTEAFF; cdr3_nt: TGTGCCAGCAGTTCGGACAGTTACACTGAAGCTTTCTTT
d_call: .; j_call: TRBJ2-7; v_call: TRBV28; clone_size: .; cdr3_aa: CASRNSYEQYF; cdr3_nt: TGTGCCAGCAGAAACTCCTACGAGCAGTACTTC
d_call: TRBD1; j_call: TRBJ2-7; v_call: TRBV30; clone_size: .; cdr3_aa: CAWDRTGVSEQYF; cdr3_nt: TGTGCCTGGGACAGGACAGGGGTCTCCGAGCAGTACTTC
d_call: .; j_call: TRBJ2-1; v_call: TRBV25-1; clone_size: .; cdr3_aa: CASSEGALNEQFF; cdr3_nt: TGTGCCAGCAGCGAAGGGGCACTCAATGAGCAGTTCTTC
d_call: TRBD1; j_call: TRBJ1-1; v_call: TRBV4-1; clone_size: .; cdr3_aa: CASSQQGASTEAFF; cdr3_nt: TGCGCCAGCAGCCAGCAGGGGGCAAGCACTGAAGCTTTCTTT
d_call: .; j_call: TRBJ2-7; v_call: TRBV13; clone_size: .; cdr3_aa: CASSLYGYGEQYF; cdr3_nt: TGTGCCAGCAGCCTTTACGGGTATGGCGAGCAGTACTTC
d_call: .; j_call: TRBJ2-4; v_call: TRBV6-1; clone_size: .; cdr3_aa: CASSERDLFDLQYF; cdr3_nt: TGTGCCAGCAGTGAAAGGGACCTATTCGATCTTCAGTACTTC
d_call: .; j_call: TRBJ2-2; v_call: TRBV7-2; clone_size: .; cdr3_aa: CASSLAVANTGELFF; cdr3_nt: TGTGCCAGCAGCTTAGCCGTCGCGAACACCGGGGAGCTGTTTTTT
d_call: .; j_call: TRBJ2-7; v_call: TRBV7-3; clone_size: .; cdr3_aa: CASSEDSYSYEQYF; cdr3_nt: TGTGCCAGCAGCGAGGACAGTTATTCCTACGAGCAGTACTTC
d_call: .; j_call: TRBJ2-1; v_call: TRBV28; clone_size: .; cdr3_aa: CASSPPLRSHEQFF; cdr3_nt: TGTGCCAGCAGTCCTCCACTAAGGTCCCATGAGCAGTTCTTC
d_call: .; j_call: TRBJ2-1; v_call: TRBV7-2; clone_size: .; cdr3_aa: CASSPGTPLQFF; cdr3_nt: TGTGCCAGCAGCCCCGGGACGCCACTTCAGTTCTTC
d_call: .; j_call: TRBJ2-1; v_call: TRBV5-1; clone_size: .; cdr3_aa: CASSLVYDSYNEQFF; cdr3_nt: TGCGCCAGCAGCTTGGTCTACGACTCCTACAATGAGCAGTTCTTC
d_call: TRBD1; j_call: TRBJ2-1; v_call: TRBV18; clone_size: .; cdr3_aa: CASSQSTGGSEQFF; cdr3_nt: TGTGCCAGCTCCCAGAGCACAGGGGGCAGTGAGCAGTTCTTC
d_call: TRBD1; j_call: TRBJ2-7; v_call: TRBV7-6; clone_size: .; cdr3_aa: CASSYRQGATYEQYF; cdr3_nt: TGTGCCAGCAGCTACAGACAGGGTGCAACCTACGAGCAGTACTTC
d_call: .; j_call: TRBJ1-5; v_call: TRBV7-9; clone_size: .; cdr3_aa: CASRRTEGQPQHF; cdr3_nt: TGTGCCAGCAGGAGGACAGAAGGTCAGCCCCAGCATTTT
d_call: .; j_call: TRBJ2-3; v_call: TRBV19; clone_size: .; cdr3_aa: CASSIRGKITDTQYF; cdr3_nt: TGTGCCAGTAGTATCCGGGGGAAGATCACAGATACGCAGTATTTT
d_call: .; j_call: TRBJ2-6; v_call: TRBV7-9; clone_size: .; cdr3_aa: CASSPDIPGANVLTF; cdr3_nt: TGTGCCAGCAGCCCCGACATCCCCGGGGCCAACGTCCTGACTTTC
d_call: TRBD2; j_call: TRBJ2-1; v_call: TRBV28; clone_size: few; cdr3_aa: CASSLTSGRTSSYNEQFF; cdr3_nt: TGTGCCAGCAGTTTGACTAGCGGGAGGACTAGCTCCTACAATGAGCAGTTCTTC
d_call: .; j_call: TRBJ2-1; v_call: TRBV28; clone_size: .; cdr3_aa: CASSRGVTEQFF; cdr3_nt: TGTGCCAGCAGCCGAGGGGTTACTGAGCAGTTCTTC
d_call: .; j_call: TRBJ1-1; v_call: TRBV9; clone_size: .; cdr3_aa: CASSPRRGGGGLRNTEAFF; cdr3_nt: TGTGCCAGCAGCCCTCGGCGGGGGGGCGGGGGACTAAGGAACACTGAAGCTTTCTTT
d_call: .; j_call: TRBJ1-1; v_call: TRBV29-1; clone_size: .; cdr3_aa: CSVEDGWAEAFF; cdr3_nt: TGCAGCGTTGAAGATGGGTGGGCTGAAGCTTTCTTT
d_call: .; j_call: TRBJ2-7; v_call: TRBV6-4; clone_size: .; cdr3_aa: CASSDPWTATYEQYF; cdr3_nt: TGTGCCAGCAGTGACCCGTGGACGGCGACCTACGAGCAGTACTTC
d_call: .; j_call: TRBJ2-3; v_call: TRBV5-4; clone_size: .; cdr3_aa: CASSRGGPYGDTQYF; cdr3_nt: TGTGCCAGCAGCCGTGGGGGGCCCTATGGAGATACGCAGTATTTT
d_call: TRBD1; j_call: TRBJ2-7; v_call: TRBV6-6; clone_size: .; cdr3_aa: CASSVKGAHSGEQYF; cdr3_nt: TGTGCCAGCAGTGTGAAGGGGGCCCATTCCGGAGAGCAGTACTTC
d_call: TRBD1; j_call: TRBJ2-5; v_call: TRBV5-1; clone_size: .; cdr3_aa: CASSFNRGPETQYF; cdr3_nt: TGCGCCAGCAGCTTCAACAGGGGACCCGAGACCCAGTACTTC
d_call: .; j_call: TRBJ1-2; v_call: TRBV6-1; clone_size: .; cdr3_aa: CASTAYQGAGYTF; cdr3_nt: TGTGCCAGCACCGCCTATCAGGGCGCTGGCTACACCTTC
d_call: .; j_call: TRBJ2-3; v_call: TRBV30; clone_size: .; cdr3_aa: CAWGLRGDTQYF; cdr3_nt: TGTGCCTGGGGCCTACGGGGAGATACGCAGTATTTT
d_call: TRBD2; j_call: TRBJ2-3; v_call: TRBV5-4; clone_size: .; cdr3_aa: CASSAAGGDTQYF; cdr3_nt: TGTGCCAGCAGCGCGGCGGGAGGAGATACGCAGTATTTT
d_call: .; j_call: TRBJ2-7; v_call: TRBV29-1; clone_size: .; cdr3_aa: CSVGGLGAYEQYF; cdr3_nt: TGCAGCGTTGGGGGGTTGGGAGCCTACGAGCAGTACTTC